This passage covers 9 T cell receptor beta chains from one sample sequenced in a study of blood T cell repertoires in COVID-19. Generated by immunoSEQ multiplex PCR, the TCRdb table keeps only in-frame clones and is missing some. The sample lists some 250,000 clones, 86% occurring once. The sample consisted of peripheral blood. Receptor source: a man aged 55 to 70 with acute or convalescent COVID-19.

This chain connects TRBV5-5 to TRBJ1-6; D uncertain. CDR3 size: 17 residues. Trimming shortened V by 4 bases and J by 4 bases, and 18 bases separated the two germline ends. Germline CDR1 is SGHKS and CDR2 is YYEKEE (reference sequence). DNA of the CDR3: TGTGCCAGCAGCCATTTCATCGGTTCAGGATATAATTCACCCCTCCACTTT. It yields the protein CASSHFIGSGYNSPLHF. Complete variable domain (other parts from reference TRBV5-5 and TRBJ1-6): DAGVTQSPTHLIKTRGQQVTLRCSPISGHKSVSWYQQVLGQGPQFIFQYYEKEERGRGNFPDRFSARQFPNYSSELNVNALLLGDSALYLCASSHFIGSGYNSPLHFGNGTRLTVT.

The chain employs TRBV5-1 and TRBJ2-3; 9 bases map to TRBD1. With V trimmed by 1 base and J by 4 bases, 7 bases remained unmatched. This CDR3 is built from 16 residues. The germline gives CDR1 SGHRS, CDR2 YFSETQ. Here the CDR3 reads CASSLFGTGSSDTQYF. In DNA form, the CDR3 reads TGCGCCAGCAGCTTGTTCGGGACAGGGTCTTCAGATACGCAGTATTTT.

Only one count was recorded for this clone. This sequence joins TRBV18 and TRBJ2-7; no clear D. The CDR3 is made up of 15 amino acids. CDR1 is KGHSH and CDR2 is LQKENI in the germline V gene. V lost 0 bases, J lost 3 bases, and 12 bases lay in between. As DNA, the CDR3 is TGTGCCAGCTCACCACCGAGTAGCCGGCTCTACGAGCAGTACTTC. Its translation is CASSPPSSRLYEQYF.

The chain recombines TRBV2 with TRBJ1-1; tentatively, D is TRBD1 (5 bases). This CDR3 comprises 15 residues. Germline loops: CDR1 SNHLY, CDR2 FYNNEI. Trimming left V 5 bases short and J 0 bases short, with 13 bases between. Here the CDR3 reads CASSTQVPMNTEAFF. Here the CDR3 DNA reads TGTGCCAGCAGTACACAGGTGCCGATGAACACTGAAGCTTTCTTT.

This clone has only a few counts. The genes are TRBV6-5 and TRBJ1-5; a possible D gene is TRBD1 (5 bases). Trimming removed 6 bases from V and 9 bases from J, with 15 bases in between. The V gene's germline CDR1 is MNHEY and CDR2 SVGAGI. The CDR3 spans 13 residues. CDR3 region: CASSSGRQRPQHF. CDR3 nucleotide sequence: TGTGCCAGCAGCTCGGGCCGACAGCGGCCCCAGCATTTT.

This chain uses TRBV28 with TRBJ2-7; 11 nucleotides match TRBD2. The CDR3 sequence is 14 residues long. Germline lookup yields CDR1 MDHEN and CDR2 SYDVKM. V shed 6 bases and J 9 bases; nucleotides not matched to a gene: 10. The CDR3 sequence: CASSSLRLAGGQYF. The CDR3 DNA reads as TGTGCCAGCAGCTCCCTCCGCCTAGCGGGAGGGCAGTACTTC.

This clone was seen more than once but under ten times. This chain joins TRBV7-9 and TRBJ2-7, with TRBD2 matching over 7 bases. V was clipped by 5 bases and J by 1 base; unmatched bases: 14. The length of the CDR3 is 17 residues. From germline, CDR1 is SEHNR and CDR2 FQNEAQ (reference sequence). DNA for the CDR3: TGTGCCAGCAGCCTCATCCGGGGGGTAGCGACTTCCTACGAGCAGTACTTC. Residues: CASSLIRGVATSYEQYF. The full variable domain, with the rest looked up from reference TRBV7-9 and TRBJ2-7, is DTGVSQNPRHKITKRGQNVTFRCDPISEHNRLYWYRQTLGQGPEFLTYFQNEAQLEKSRLLSDRFSAERPKGSFSTLEIQRTEQGDSAMYLCASSLIRGVATSYEQYFGPGTRLTVT.

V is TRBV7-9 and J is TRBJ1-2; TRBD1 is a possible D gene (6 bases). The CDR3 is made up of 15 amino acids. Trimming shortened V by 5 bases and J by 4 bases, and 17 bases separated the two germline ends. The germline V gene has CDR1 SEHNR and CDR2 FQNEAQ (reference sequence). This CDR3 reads CASSPTTGTSYGYTF. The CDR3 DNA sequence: TGTGCCAGCAGCCCCACGACCGGGACAAGCTATGGCTACACCTTC. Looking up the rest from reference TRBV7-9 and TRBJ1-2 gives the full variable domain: DTGVSQNPRHKITKRGQNVTFRCDPISEHNRLYWYRQTLGQGPEFLTYFQNEAQLEKSRLLSDRFSAERPKGSFSTLEIQRTEQGDSAMYLCASSPTTGTSYGYTFGSGTRLTVV.

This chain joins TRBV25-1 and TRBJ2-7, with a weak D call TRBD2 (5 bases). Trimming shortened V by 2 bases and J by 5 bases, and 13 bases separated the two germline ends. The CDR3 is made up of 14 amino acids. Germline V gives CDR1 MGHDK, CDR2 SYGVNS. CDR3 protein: CASSERHAGDEQYF. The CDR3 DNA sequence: TGTGCCAGCAGTGAACGCCACGCCGGGGACGAGCAGTACTTC.